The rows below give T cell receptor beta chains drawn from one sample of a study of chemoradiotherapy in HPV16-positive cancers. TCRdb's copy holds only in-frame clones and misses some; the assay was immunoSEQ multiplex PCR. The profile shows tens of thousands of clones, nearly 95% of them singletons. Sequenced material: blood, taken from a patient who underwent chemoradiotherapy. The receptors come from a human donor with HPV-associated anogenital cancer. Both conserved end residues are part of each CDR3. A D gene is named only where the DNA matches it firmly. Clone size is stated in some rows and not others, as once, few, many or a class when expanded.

CDR3nt: TGTGCCAGCAGCTTAGATGGCCCAATTACGTTCATTGAAGCTTTCTTT
CDR3aa: CASSLDGPITFIEAFF
v_gene: TRBV7-9
j_gene: TRBJ1-1
abundance: .
d_gene: .

CDR3nt: TGTGCCAGCAGTTACTCCGGGACCACGAGGGAGCAGTACTTC
CDR3aa: CASSYSGTTREQYF
v_gene: TRBV6-6
j_gene: TRBJ2-7
abundance: .
d_gene: .

CDR3nt: TGTGCCAGTAGTATGCCCGCGGGGGCGCTTGGCTACACCTTC
CDR3aa: CASSMPAGALGYTF
v_gene: TRBV19
j_gene: TRBJ1-2
abundance: .
d_gene: .

CDR3nt: TGTGCCAGCAGCCCAATTTCTGGGTGGTCCTATAATTCACCCCTCCACTTT
CDR3aa: CASSPISGWSYNSPLHF
v_gene: TRBV7-9
j_gene: TRBJ1-6
abundance: .
d_gene: .

CDR3nt: TGTGCCAGCAGCCCTAGGGGGGCGGGACCGGGAGAGACCCAGTACTTC
CDR3aa: CASSPRGAGPGETQYF
v_gene: TRBV28
j_gene: TRBJ2-5
abundance: .
d_gene: .

CDR3nt: TGTGCCATCAGTGTCCAGGGGGGGAACACTGAAGCTTTCTTT
CDR3aa: CAISVQGGNTEAFF
v_gene: TRBV10-3
j_gene: TRBJ1-1
abundance: .
d_gene: TRBD1

CDR3nt: TGCGCCAGCAGCTCCTTTCCCGGGACTGACTACGAGCAGTACTTC
CDR3aa: CASSSFPGTDYEQYF
v_gene: TRBV4-1
j_gene: TRBJ2-7
abundance: .
d_gene: .

CDR3nt: TGTGCCACCAGCCCCGGGGGGTACGAGCAGTACTTC
CDR3aa: CATSPGGYEQYF
v_gene: TRBV15
j_gene: TRBJ2-7
abundance: .
d_gene: TRBD2

CDR3nt: TGTGCCAGCTCACCACGGAACTATGGCTACACCTTC
CDR3aa: CASSPRNYGYTF
v_gene: TRBV18
j_gene: TRBJ1-2
abundance: .
d_gene: .

CDR3nt: TGTGCCAGCAGCACGCGAATAAAGTCCTACAATGAGCAGTTCTTC
CDR3aa: CASSTRIKSYNEQFF
v_gene: TRBV21-1
j_gene: TRBJ2-1
abundance: .
d_gene: .

CDR3nt: TGTGCCACCAGCAGAGAGGGGTATAGCAATCAGCCCCAGCATTTT
CDR3aa: CATSREGYSNQPQHF
v_gene: TRBV15
j_gene: TRBJ1-5
abundance: .
d_gene: .

CDR3nt: TGCGCCAGCAGCTTGGTTCAGGGGGCCGGCGAGCAGTACTTC
CDR3aa: CASSLVQGAGEQYF
v_gene: TRBV5-1
j_gene: TRBJ2-7
abundance: once
d_gene: TRBD1

CDR3nt: TGTGCCAGCAGCTCCGGGAACCTAGCGGGGGTCTCCTACGAGCAGTACTTC
CDR3aa: CASSSGNLAGVSYEQYF
v_gene: TRBV13
j_gene: TRBJ2-7
abundance: .
d_gene: TRBD2

CDR3nt: TGTGCCAGCAACCAACAGGGGACTAATGAAAAACTGTTTTTT
CDR3aa: CASNQQGTNEKLFF
v_gene: TRBV28
j_gene: TRBJ1-4
abundance: .
d_gene: TRBD1

CDR3nt: TGTGCCAGCAGCGTAGCCGCGGGTAACTATGGCTACACCTTC
CDR3aa: CASSVAAGNYGYTF
v_gene: TRBV9
j_gene: TRBJ1-2
abundance: .
d_gene: .

CDR3nt: TGTGCCAGCAGTCGTAGCGGGAGTTCGCAGTTCTTC
CDR3aa: CASSRSGSSQFF
v_gene: TRBV2
j_gene: TRBJ2-1
abundance: .
d_gene: TRBD2

CDR3nt: TGTGCCAGTAGTACTGTAGCAGATGAAAAACTGTTTTTT
CDR3aa: CASSTVADEKLFF
v_gene: TRBV19
j_gene: TRBJ1-4
abundance: .
d_gene: .

CDR3nt: TGTGCCAGCAGCTCCTCGGGGGGACCGAACACCGGGGAGCTGTTTTTT
CDR3aa: CASSSSGGPNTGELFF
v_gene: TRBV7-6
j_gene: TRBJ2-2
abundance: .
d_gene: TRBD2

CDR3nt: TGTGCCAGCACTCCCAACCAGGGTTGGACTGAAGCTTTCTTT
CDR3aa: CASTPNQGWTEAFF
v_gene: TRBV6-6
j_gene: TRBJ1-1
abundance: .
d_gene: .

CDR3nt: TGTGCCAGCTCCGCCCCGGGAAGGGCACTCGGTGAAAAACTGTTTTTT
CDR3aa: CASSAPGRALGEKLFF
v_gene: TRBV18
j_gene: TRBJ1-4
abundance: .
d_gene: .

CDR3nt: TGTGCCATCAGTGAGTACGAGAACACTGAAGCTTTCTTT
CDR3aa: CAISEYENTEAFF
v_gene: TRBV10-3
j_gene: TRBJ1-1
abundance: .
d_gene: .

CDR3nt: TGTGCCAGCAATCACAGGGAGGGCGCTGAAGCTTTCTTT
CDR3aa: CASNHREGAEAFF
v_gene: TRBV6-5
j_gene: TRBJ1-1
abundance: .
d_gene: .

CDR3nt: TGTGCCAGCGGGACCAGGGGGCGCATGGATGGCTACACCTTC
CDR3aa: CASGTRGRMDGYTF
v_gene: TRBV5-6
j_gene: TRBJ1-2
abundance: .
d_gene: TRBD1

CDR3nt: TGTGCCAGCAGACCTTCTGTAGGGTTCAATTCACCCCTCCACTTT
CDR3aa: CASRPSVGFNSPLHF
v_gene: TRBV5-6
j_gene: TRBJ1-6
abundance: .
d_gene: .

CDR3nt: TGTGCCAGCAGCCGTGGACTAGCGGGTTCCTACAATGAGCAGTTCTTC
CDR3aa: CASSRGLAGSYNEQFF
v_gene: TRBV7-9
j_gene: TRBJ2-1
abundance: .
d_gene: TRBD2

CDR3nt: TGTGCCAGCAGTTATGGCGGGGACAGTTCCTACGAGCAGTACTTC
CDR3aa: CASSYGGDSSYEQYF
v_gene: TRBV6-5
j_gene: TRBJ2-7
abundance: .
d_gene: .

CDR3nt: TGTGCCAGCACCCACTGGGGGGGGCAGGCAGATACGCAGTATTTT
CDR3aa: CASTHWGGQADTQYF
v_gene: TRBV7-6
j_gene: TRBJ2-3
abundance: .
d_gene: .

CDR3nt: TGTGCCAGCAGCCCTTGGGCCACGTTTTCGTCTGGAAACACCATATATTTT
CDR3aa: CASSPWATFSSGNTIYF
v_gene: TRBV4-2
j_gene: TRBJ1-3
abundance: .
d_gene: .

CDR3nt: TGCGCCAGCAGCCAGTCACCCCTGGGCGATAGCAATCAGCCCCAGCATTTT
CDR3aa: CASSQSPLGDSNQPQHF
v_gene: TRBV4-1
j_gene: TRBJ1-5
abundance: .
d_gene: .